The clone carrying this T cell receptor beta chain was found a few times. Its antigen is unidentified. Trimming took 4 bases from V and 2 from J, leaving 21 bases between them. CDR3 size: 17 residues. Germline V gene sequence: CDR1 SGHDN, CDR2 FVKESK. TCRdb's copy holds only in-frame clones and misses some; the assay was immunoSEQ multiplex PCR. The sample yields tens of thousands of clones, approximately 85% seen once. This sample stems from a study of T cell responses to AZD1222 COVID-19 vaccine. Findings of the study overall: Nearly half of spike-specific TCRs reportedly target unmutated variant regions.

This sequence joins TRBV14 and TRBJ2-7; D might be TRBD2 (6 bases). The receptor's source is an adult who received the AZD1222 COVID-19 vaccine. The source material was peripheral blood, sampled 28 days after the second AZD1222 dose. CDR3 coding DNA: TGTGCCAGCAGCCGACTAGTAGCCGGGATCGGGGCCTACGAGCAGTACTTC. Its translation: CASSRLVAGIGAYEQYF.